This passage covers 14 T cell receptor beta chains from one sample sequenced in a study of blood T cell repertoires in COVID-19. Sequencing used immunoSEQ multiplex PCR; TCRdb keeps in-frame clones, though not all of them. This sample has approximately 500,000 clones; approximately 87% occur once, and the top ten carry about 1.7%. Sample: PBMCs or T cells enriched from blood (not recorded which). The receptors originated from a woman aged 40-49 years who had recovered from COVID-19.

This sequence joins TRBV5-6 and TRBJ2-5; TRBD1 agrees at 9 bases. CDR1 is SGHDT, CDR2 YYEEEE, per germline. The CDR3 extends over 18 amino acids. Trimming removed 4 bases from V and 2 bases from J; junction bases left unmatched: 15. In DNA form, the CDR3 reads TGTGCCAGCAGCACATTGTCTGGGACAGGGCGTCCTCAAGAGACCCAGTACTTC. It codes for CASSTLSGTGRPQETQYF.

The chain joins TRBV19 to TRBJ2-1; TRBD2 is a possible D gene (6 bases). CDR1 LNHDA and CDR2 SQIVND come from the germline V gene (reference sequence). CDR3 size: 14 residues. V lost 1 base, J lost 6 bases, and 10 bases lay in between. The CDR3 DNA is TGTGCCAGTAGTATAGCGGGGGATTTCAATGAGCAGTTCTTC. Protein sequence: CASSIAGDFNEQFF.

This clone was seen a single time. This chain links TRBV27 with TRBJ1-6; D is perhaps TRBD1 (6 bases). V was pared by 3 bases and J by 8 bases, with 14 bases between. This CDR3 region has 15 residues. Germline V lookup: CDR1 MNHEY, CDR2 SMNVEV (reference sequence). For the CDR3, the DNA is TGTGCCAGCAGTTTCGCCGGGACAAGGGATTCACCCCTCCACTTT. Residues: CASSFAGTRDSPLHF.

J is TRBJ2-3 and V is TRBV18, with 7 bases identical to TRBD2. Trimming took 6 bases from V and 5 from J; bases not matched to a gene: 14. The CDR3 has 16 amino acids. Germline CDR1 reads KGHSH; CDR2 reads LQKENI. The CDR3 DNA follows: TGTGCCAGCTCTCCCTGGACTAGGGCGGAGGGAGATACGCAGTATTTT. Encoded protein: CASSPWTRAEGDTQYF. The whole variable domain, filled in from reference TRBV18 and TRBJ2-3, reads NAGVMQNPRHLVRRRGQEARLRCSPMKGHSHVYWYRQLPEEGLKFMVYLQKENIIDESGMPKERFSAEFPKEGPSILRIQQVVRGDSAAYFCASSPWTRAEGDTQYFGPGTRLTVL.

This chain connects TRBV4-1 to TRBJ2-7, with TRBD2 identical over 12 bases. CDR3 length: 16 residues. V gave up 0 bases and J gave up 7 bases; unmatched junction bases: 7. CDR1 is MGHRA and CDR2 is YSYEKL in the germline V gene. The CDR3 loop is CASSQDRTLAGGEQYF. The CDR3 coding sequence is TGCGCCAGCAGCCAAGATCGTACACTAGCGGGAGGTGAGCAGTACTTC.

J is TRBJ1-4 and V is TRBV11-2, with 10 bases identical to TRBD1. Germline V gene lookup returns CDR1 SGHAT and CDR2 FQNNGV. This CDR3 is built from 18 residues. The ends lost 5 bases at V and 2 bases at J; junction bases unmatched: 11. In nucleotides, the CDR3 is TGTGCCAGCAGCGGGACGACAGGGGGCGGGTTTACTAATGAAAAACTGTTTTTT. The encoded protein is CASSGTTGGGFTNEKLFF.

J is TRBJ1-2 and V is TRBV11-2; maybe TRBD1 (5 bases). With 0 bases removed from V and 4 bases from J, the gap between germline ends came to 6 bases. There are 13 residues in the CDR3. CDR1 is SGHAT, CDR2 FQNNGV, per germline. Here the CDR3 DNA reads TGTGCCAGCAGCTTAGAAGGGGCCTATGGCTACACCTTC. Encoded protein: CASSLEGAYGYTF.

The DNA for the CDR3 is TGTGCCAGCAGCTTAGGGGTCGGGCAGGGGACCTACGAGCAGTACTTC. Protein: CASSLGVGQGTYEQYF. This sequence joins TRBV7-2 and TRBJ2-7; weak D call: TRBD1 (6 bases). Germline V gene data show CDR1 as SGHTA and CDR2 as FQGNSA. V was shortened by 1 base and J by 2 bases, with 15 bases between the two germline ends. This CDR3 has 16 amino acids.

V usage is TRBV6-2 or TRBV6-3 and J usage is TRBJ1-1; D gene uncertain. The V end was cut by 4 bases, the J end by 0 bases, with 15 bases between. Germline loops: CDR1 MNHEY, CDR2 SVGEGT. CDR3 length: 16 residues. CDR3 loop: CASSFPEGRLNTEAFF. The CDR3 DNA sequence: TGTGCCAGCAGTTTCCCTGAGGGCAGGCTGAACACTGAAGCTTTCTTT.

The chain carries TRBV19 and TRBJ1-5; the D gene is possibly TRBD1 (5 bases). V was shortened by 5 bases and J by 2 bases, with 13 bases between the two germline ends. Germline CDR1 reads LNHDA; CDR2 reads SQIVND (reference sequence). The length of the CDR3 is 15 residues. The CDR3 bases are TGTGCCAGTAGTTGGGCGGGGCTGGGCAATCAGCCCCAGCATTTT. Translating it yields CASSWAGLGNQPQHF.

The V call is TRBV11-2, the J call TRBJ2-3, with 9 bases lining up with TRBD2. The CDR3 extends over 19 amino acids. V dropped 1 base and J dropped 0; count of bases not matched to a gene: 11. Germline lookup yields CDR1 SGHAT and CDR2 FQNNGV. The CDR3: CASSLVPLAGGSSTDTQYF. The CDR3, as DNA: TGTGCCAGCAGCTTAGTCCCACTAGCGGGTGGGTCTAGCACAGATACGCAGTATTTT.

The J gene is TRBJ1-1, the V gene TRBV6-2 or TRBV6-3; D gene unclear. The germline V and J ends were trimmed by 3 bases and 5 bases, with 10 bases remaining between them. The CDR3 runs to 13 residues. Looked up from germline, CDR1 is MNHEY and CDR2 is SVGEGT. The chain's CDR3 is CASSYSGRTEAFF. CDR3 sequence (DNA): TGTGCCAGCAGTTATTCGGGGAGGACTGAAGCTTTCTTT.

The chain is built from TRBV2 and TRBJ1-2; 7 bases align to TRBD1. The ends lost 7 bases at V and 4 bases at J; junction bases unmatched: 6. The length of the CDR3 is 13 residues. Germline V gene data show CDR1 as SNHLY and CDR2 as FYNNEI. The CDR3 loop reads CASTRQGAYGYTF. The CDR3 DNA follows: TGTGCCAGCACCCGACAGGGTGCCTATGGCTACACCTTC.

This chain joins TRBV5-1 and TRBJ2-7; D is perhaps TRBD2 (6 bases). This CDR3 contains 14 residues. Germline assignment: CDR1 SGHRS and CDR2 YFSETQ. The germline V and J ends were trimmed by 6 bases and 8 bases, with 21 bases remaining between them. CDR3 coding DNA: TGCGCCAGCAACCCGAACCCAGTTGGGGGGAAGCAGTACTTC. Its translation is CASNPNPVGGKQYF. Full variable domain (rest looked up from reference TRBV5-1 and TRBJ2-7): KAGVTQTPRYLIKTRGQQVTLSCSPISGHRSVSWYQQTPGQGLQFLFEYFSETQRNKGNFPGRFSGRQFSNSRSEMNVSTLELGDSALYLCASNPNPVGGKQYFGPGTRLTVT.